Presented here are 32 T cell receptor beta chains from one specimen sequenced in a study of post-analysis software for immune sequencing data. Findings and caveats of the study: Several TRBV segments (TRBV5-6, TRBV5-1 and TRBV20-1 among them) occurred more frequently in patients than in controls.

These receptors' targets are unknown. TCR beta cDNA libraries included unique molecular identifiers. MiXCR, applied by TCRdb to the PCR reads, yields one record per CDR3 protein. The table records 550,000 to 700,000 distinct CDR3 sequences, 44% of them present only once. What was sequenced was blood. The receptors shown here come from a girl under 18 with multiple sclerosis.

As concerns this clonotype: Germline is not matched at one junction end, which may reflect a read error. The rearrangement links TRBV18 to TRBJ1-2; D is ambiguous. This CDR3 is built from 14 residues. Germline CDR1 KGHSH, CDR2 LQKENI. CDR3 sequence (DNA): TGTGCCAGCTCACCAGGAGGGAGGAACTCTGGCTACACCTTC. It yields the protein CASSPGGRNSGYTF.

V gene TRBV12-3 or TRBV12-4 combines with J gene TRBJ1-2, with 10 bases matching TRBD1. Trimming at V came to 6 bases and at J to 3 bases, leaving 7 bases not matched to a gene. This CDR3 is built from 15 residues. CDR3 sequence: CASSLPGTGDYGYTF. The CDR3 region has the DNA TGTGCCAGCAGCCTCCCCGGGACAGGGGACTATGGCTACACCTTC.

For this clonotype: The junction and the germline gene differ at one end; a read error may be behind it. V is TRBV12-3 or TRBV12-4 and J is TRBJ2-3; 9 nucleotides line up with TRBD1. CDR3 length: 15 amino acids. In nucleotides, the CDR3 is TGTGCCAGCCGCCTACAGGGGGCGGGGACAGATGCGCAGTATTTT. Its protein is CASRLQGAGTDAQYF.

This clonotype was recorded a few times. V gene TRBV12-3 or TRBV12-4 combines with J gene TRBJ2-1; 7 bases are shared with TRBD2. After removal of 3 bases from V and 5 bases from J, the junction contained 7 bases not matched to a gene. CDR3 length: 15 amino acids. The CDR3 protein is CASSFGEGHNNEQFF. The CDR3 nucleotides are TGTGCCAGCAGTTTTGGGGAGGGCCACAACAATGAGCAGTTCTTC.

This chain's CDR3 is CASSLGVRQTDEKLFF. DNA for the CDR3: TGTGCCAGCAGTTTAGGGGTTAGACAGACCGATGAAAAACTGTTTTTT. The chain links TRBV12-3 or TRBV12-4 to TRBJ1-4, with a weak D call TRBD1 (5 bases). The CDR3 totals 16 residues. V lost 1 base and J lost 6, with 15 bases in between.

V gene TRBV29-1 combines with J gene TRBJ1-2, with a possible D match to TRBD1 (5 bases). V lost 1 base to trimming and J lost 3 bases, with 15 bases between them. CDR1 SQVTM and CDR2 ANQGSEA come from the germline V gene. The CDR3 has 15 amino acids. DNA for the CDR3: TGCAGCGTTGAAGGCTCACGGAGGGGTGACTATGGCTACACCTTC. Translated: CSVEGSRRGDYGYTF.

The chain recombines TRBV7-9 with TRBJ2-5, with D tentatively TRBD1 (6 bases). The V end was cut by 4 bases, the J end by 0 bases, with 18 bases between. This CDR3 is built from 17 residues. From germline, CDR1 is SEHNR and CDR2 FQNEAQ (reference sequence). CDR3: CASSSPYFRDNQETQYF. DNA of the CDR3: TGTGCCAGCAGCTCCCCCTATTTCCGGGACAACCAAGAGACCCAGTACTTC.

This sequence joins TRBV10-3 and TRBJ2-7; no firm D call. CDR3 length equals 16 residues. Trimming cost V 2 bases and J 1 base, with 15 bases left between them. Looked up from germline, CDR1 is ENHRY and CDR2 is SYGVKD. Written as DNA, the CDR3 is TGTGCCATCAGTGAGGGTGCTGGGGATCTGTCCTACGAGCAGTACTTC. The encoded protein is CAISEGAGDLSYEQYF.

About this clonotype: Sequence at one end of the junction differs from germline and may be a read error. The J gene is TRBJ2-2, the V gene TRBV4-2, with D maybe TRBD2 (5 bases). The CDR3 covers 14 residues. Germline assignment: CDR1 LGHNA and CDR2 YNFKEQ. The CDR3 DNA reads TGTGCCAGCAGCCAAGCAGCGAACACCGGGGAGCCGTTTTTT. This sequence encodes CASSQAANTGEPFF.

The chain has TRBV29-1 and TRBJ2-4; 7 nucleotides match TRBD2. V was pared by 5 bases and J by 13 bases, with 14 bases of the junction left unmatched. The CDR3 has 13 amino acids. Germline CDR1 reads SQVTM; CDR2 reads ANQGSEA. CDR3 coding DNA: TGCAGCGTTATGGGAGGGGTCCCTGGAGAGCAGTACTTC. Its protein is CSVMGGVPGEQYF.

This clonotype has only a few counts. The rearrangement joins TRBV12-5 to TRBJ2-7; TRBD1 matches 10 bases. CDR1 and CDR2 (germline): LGHNT, FRNRAP. Unmatched junction bases numbered 0, after V lost 1 base and J lost 0 bases. This CDR3 comprises 15 residues. DNA for the CDR3: TGTGCTAGTGGTTTGGGGACAGGGGGCTCCTACGAGCAGTACTTC. Encoded protein: CASGLGTGGSYEQYF.

V and J are TRBV12-3 or TRBV12-4 and TRBJ1-5; TRBD1 matches 7 bases. Germline trimming cut 7 bases from V and 0 bases from J; bases unmatched to any gene: 3. The CDR3 has 14 amino acids. CDR3 sequence reads: CASTQGDSNQPQHF. CDR3 nucleotides: TGTGCCAGCACTCAGGGGGATAGCAATCAGCCCCAGCATTTT.

This clonotype was detected a few times. This sequence joins TRBV18 and TRBJ2-5; perhaps TRBD1 as D (5 bases). Gene TRBJ2-7 matches the end of the DNA better, so the J call may be wrong. CDR1 KGHSH and CDR2 LQKENI come from the germline V gene. The CDR3 extends over 13 amino acids. CDR3 sequence reads: CASSYSRDGEQYF. The CDR3, as DNA: TGTGCCAGCTCGTATAGCAGGGATGGCGAGCAGTACTTC.

The rearrangement joins TRBV12-3 or TRBV12-4 to TRBJ2-7, with D possibly TRBD2 on 5 matching bases. Trimming shortened V by 7 bases and J by 4 bases, and 17 bases separated the two germline ends. This CDR3 contains 14 residues. CDR3 bases: TGTGCCAGCAAATCGGGGATCGCATTATACGAGCAGTACTTC. Translation gives CASKSGIALYEQYF.

The table lists this clonotype with a few counts. The rearrangement links TRBV4-1 to TRBJ1-6; weak D call: TRBD1 (5 bases). Germline loops: CDR1 MGHRA, CDR2 YSYEKL. With 5 bases removed from V and 7 bases from J, the gap between germline ends came to 18 bases. CDR3 length: 16 residues. DNA for the CDR3: TGCGCCAGCAGCGTCCGTGTCAGGGATACGAATTCACCCCTCCACTTT. Translated, it gives CASSVRVRDTNSPLHF.

CDR3 bases: TGTGCCAGCAGTTTAGCGGGCAGGCTAGGAGCGGGAGGGTCCTACAATGAGCAGTACTTC. It specifies CASSLAGRLGAGGSYNEQYF. The V and J genes are TRBV12-3 or TRBV12-4 and TRBJ2-7, with 10 bases matching TRBD2. V shed 0 bases, J shed 7 bases, and the junction held 21 bases outside the gene matches. This CDR3 is 20 amino acids long.

The chain recombines TRBV12-3 or TRBV12-4 with TRBJ2-3; D is ambiguous. Trimming removed 3 bases from V and 0 bases from J, with 19 bases in between. The CDR3 consists of 18 residues. This CDR3 reads CASSFSSRTPTSTDTQYF. The CDR3 coding sequence is TGTGCCAGCAGTTTCTCTTCACGGACCCCGACTAGCACAGATACGCAGTATTTT.

This chain links TRBV5-1 with TRBJ2-3, with D unclear. The germline CDR1 and CDR2 sequences are SGHRS and YFSETQ. The ends were cut back, 0 bases at V and 1 base at J, with 9 bases in the middle. This CDR3 has 15 residues. The CDR3 loop is CASSLEGPRTDTQYF. CDR3 DNA sequence: TGCGCCAGCAGCTTGGAGGGCCCTCGCACAGATACGCAGTATTTT.

This sequence joins TRBV5-1 and TRBJ2-5; perhaps TRBD1 as D (6 bases). Trimming removed 3 bases at V and 5 bases at J, with 17 bases between. The length of the CDR3 is 15 residues. Germline V gene sequence: CDR1 SGHRS, CDR2 YFSETQ. CDR3 residues: CASSSTQGPGETQYF. The CDR3 DNA sequence: TGCGCCAGCAGCTCAACACAGGGACCTGGGGAGACCCAGTACTTC.

The rearrangement joins TRBV7-2 to TRBJ2-3; TRBD2 matches 16 bases. The V gene end was trimmed by 4 bases and the J gene end by 5 bases; junction bases not matched to a gene: 3. The CDR3 totals 16 residues. CDR1 SGHTA and CDR2 FQGNSA come from the germline V gene. The CDR3: CASSSGLAGGQDTQYF. DNA of the CDR3: TGTGCCAGCAGCTCGGGACTAGCGGGGGGGCAAGATACGCAGTATTTT.

This chain links TRBV12-3 or TRBV12-4 with TRBJ2-5; perhaps TRBD2 as D (6 bases). Matching the DNA end better, TRBJ2-7 makes the J call doubtful. The CDR3 contains 13 residues. The CDR3 spells CASTPERRGEQYF. CDR3 in DNA: TGTGCCAGCACTCCTGAGCGGCGGGGCGAGCAGTACTTC.

Here the CDR3 DNA reads TGTGCCAGCTTCCTGACTAGCGGGGTTGACAATGAGCAGTTCTTC. The encoded protein is CASFLTSGVDNEQFF. The chain joins TRBV12-3 or TRBV12-4 to TRBJ2-1; TRBD2 aligns across 11 bases. CDR3 length: 15 amino acids. After removal of 8 bases from V and 5 bases from J, the junction contained 8 bases not matched to a gene.

The J gene is TRBJ2-4, the V gene TRBV4-1; D is possibly TRBD1 (6 bases). The CDR3 runs to 17 residues. The V gene's germline CDR1 is MGHRA and CDR2 YSYEKL. Trimming removed 1 base at V and 0 bases at J, with 13 bases between. CDR3 sequence reads: CASSQGTAVIAKNIQYF. As DNA, the CDR3 is TGCGCCAGCAGCCAAGGGACAGCCGTAATAGCCAAAAACATTCAGTACTTC.

CDR3 residues: CASSSWATEDTQYF. DNA of the CDR3: TGTGCCAGCAGCTCCTGGGCAACTGAAGATACGCAGTATTTT. The rearrangement uses TRBV7-2 and TRBJ2-3; D not resolved. The germline V gene encodes CDR1 SGHTA and CDR2 FQGNSA. The CDR3 covers 14 residues. Trimming left V 4 bases short and J 5 bases short, with 13 bases between.

This chain uses TRBV12-3 or TRBV12-4 with TRBJ2-1, with 11 nucleotides matching TRBD2. This CDR3 is built from 15 residues. J was trimmed by 9 bases and V by 4 bases; bases with no gene match: 8. The CDR3 reads CASSSITSGGLEQFF. The CDR3 DNA is TGTGCCAGCAGTTCTATTACTAGCGGGGGTCTTGAGCAGTTCTTC.

The J gene is TRBJ1-5, the V gene TRBV25-1; perhaps TRBD1 as D (5 bases). CDR1 is MGHDK and CDR2 is SYGVNS in the germline V gene. V lost 1 base to trimming and J lost 1 base, with 11 bases between them. The CDR3 loop spans 16 amino acids. CDR3 in amino acids: CASSESGVWSNQPQHF. CDR3 sequence (DNA): TGTGCCAGCAGTGAATCGGGGGTCTGGAGCAATCAGCCCCAGCATTTT.

For this clonotype: At one end the junction does not follow the germline gene, possibly because of a read error. V and J are TRBV3-1 and TRBJ2-4, with 11 bases identical to TRBD2. There are 17 residues in the CDR3. Per germline, CDR1 LGHDT and CDR2 YNNKEL (reference sequence). DNA for the CDR3: TGTGTCAGCAGCCCTGGACTAGCGGGTTTATCCAAAAACATTCAGTACTTC. Amino acid sequence: CVSSPGLAGLSKNIQYF.

Note on this clonotype: An end of the junction differs from the germline gene, which may be a read error. The CDR3 reads CAASDFARGFGYTF. CDR3 bases: TGTGCCGCCAGTGATTTCGCCAGGGGGTTTGGCTACACCTTC. The rearrangement joins TRBV24-1 to TRBJ1-2; 7 bases are a match to TRBD1. CDR1 and CDR2 (germline): KGHDR, SFDVKD. This CDR3 region has 14 residues.

The chain uses TRBV12-3 or TRBV12-4 and TRBJ1-1; 7 bases are shared with TRBD1. J gave up 4 bases and V 3 bases, and 5 bases lay outside the gene matches. The length of the CDR3 is 14 residues. The CDR3 region has the DNA TGTGCCAGCAGTTTGAGTAGGGGGCGCACTGAAGCTTTCTTT. This translates into CASSLSRGRTEAFF.

This clonotype has only a few counts. The chain has TRBV5-5 and TRBJ1-1; D is uncertain. The CDR3 loop spans 14 amino acids. Germline V CDR1 and CDR2: SGHKS, YYEKEE (reference sequence). V shed 0 bases and J shed 5 bases, with 11 bases lying between them. The CDR3, as DNA: TGTGCCAGCAGCTTGGGATCAGGCAAGACTGAAGCTTTCTTT. Translating it yields CASSLGSGKTEAFF. Full variable domain (remainder filled in from reference TRBV5-5 and TRBJ1-1): DAGVTQSPTHLIKTRGQQVTLRCSPISGHKSVSWYQQVLGQGPQFIFQYYEKEERGRGNFPDRFSARQFPNYSSELNVNALLLGDSALYLCASSLGSGKTEAFFGQGTRLTVV.

This clonotype has a handful of counts. The V and J genes are TRBV10-3 and TRBJ2-1; the match to TRBD2 covers 9 bases. With 3 bases clipped from V and 7 bases from J, the junction kept 4 bases outside the gene matches. CDR1 is ENHRY and CDR2 is SYGVKD in the germline V gene. The CDR3 runs 14 residues. Here the CDR3 reads CAISEAGGGNEQFF. The CDR3 nucleotides are TGTGCCATCAGTGAAGCGGGAGGAGGGAATGAGCAGTTCTTC.

This rearrangement joins TRBV12-3 or TRBV12-4 to TRBJ2-3; D gene ambiguous. V gave up 7 bases and J gave up 4 bases, with 12 bases separating them. The CDR3 loop spans 13 amino acids. CDR3: CASILSRADTQYF. CDR3 coding DNA: TGTGCCAGCATCCTGTCGAGAGCAGATACGCAGTATTTT.